By proportion, the clone carrying this T cell receptor (beta chain) is medium-sized. Its antigen is unidentified. Each CDR3 protein is one row after TCRdb ran MiXCR on the 5' RACE reads. The sample has about 39,000 distinct CDR3 sequences; roughly 6% are singletons. These data are taken from a study of early T cells in non-severe SARS-CoV-2 infection. Study context: Chains were unpaired, as sequencing was done on bulk RNA from unsorted whole blood.

The V gene lost 0 bases and the J gene lost 2 bases, with 12 bases spanning the gap. This CDR3 comprises 16 residues. Germline lookup yields CDR1 SGDLS and CDR2 YYNGEE. Findings of the study overall: Anti-spike CD8 responses were favored by VDJdb matching, which missed private and CD4 specificities.

V is TRBV9 and J is TRBJ2-1; no definite D call. Sequencing used whole blood, obtained at baseline. The TCR comes from an adult who was a healthcare worker with PCR-confirmed SARS-CoV-2 infection or an uninfected control (not recorded which). The CDR3 sequence is CASSVEGSRTYNEQFF. CDR3 bases: TGTGCCAGCAGCGTAGAGGGATCGAGAACCTACAATGAGCAGTTCTTC.